Below are 5 T cell receptor beta chains sequenced from a single sample in a study of post-analysis software for immune sequencing data. These receptors are not linked to any known antigen. TCR beta cDNA libraries included unique molecular identifiers. TCRdb re-derived calls from the PCR reads in MiXCR, one entry per CDR3 protein. This sample has some 690,000 distinct CDR3 sequences; roughly 30% occur once, and the top ten carry 0.56%. Study results and caveats: Compared with controls, patients had more of five TRBV segments, including TRBV5-6, TRBV5-1 and TRBV20-1.

Sequencing used blood. These receptors all stem from a girl aged 5-17 years with multiple sclerosis.

This clonotype was seen more than once but under ten times. V usage is TRBV7-2 and J usage is TRBJ2-3, with D perhaps matching TRBD2 (6 bases). The length of the CDR3 is 14 residues. Germline loops: CDR1 SGHTA, CDR2 FQGNSA. V lost 5 bases to trimming and J lost 2 bases, with 11 bases between them. For the CDR3, the DNA is TGTGCCAGCAGCATAGGGACTTCCACAGATACGCAGTATTTT. It yields the protein CASSIGTSTDTQYF. Using reference TRBV7-2 and TRBJ2-3 for the parts outside the CDR3, the full variable domain is GAGVSQSPSNKVTEKGKDVELRCDPISGHTALYWYRQSLGQGLEFLIYFQGNSAPDKSGLPSDRFSAERTGGSVSTLTIQRTQQEDSAVYLCASSIGTSTDTQYFGPGTRLTVL.

The CDR3 sequence: CASSYASQPQHF. The CDR3 nucleotides read TGTGCCAGCAGTTATGCGAGTCAGCCCCAGCATTTT. The chain has TRBV12-3 or TRBV12-4 and TRBJ1-5; D call uncertain. Between the trimmed V and J ends, which lost 4 bases and 6 bases, there was a span of 7 bases. The CDR3 sequence is 12 residues long.

This clonotype was counted only a few times. The rearrangement links TRBV6-5 to TRBJ1-1, with D tentatively TRBD1 (5 bases). CDR1 and CDR2 (germline): MNHEY, SVGAGI. The CDR3 loop spans 13 amino acids. With 7 bases removed from V and 10 bases from J, the gap between germline ends came to 19 bases. The CDR3 nucleotides are TGTGCCAGCACCACCAGGGTAGGGATGGGAGCTTTCTTT. Amino acid sequence: CASTTRVGMGAFF.

The chain has TRBV15 and TRBJ2-5; D may be TRBD1 (6 bases). The DNA end is a closer match to TRBJ2-7, so the J assignment may be wrong. This CDR3 contains 13 residues. CDR1 LNHNV and CDR2 YYDKDF come from the germline V gene (reference sequence). CDR3 nucleotide sequence: TGTGCCACCAGCAAGAGTAGGGGGAACGAGCAGTACTTC. Amino acids: CATSKSRGNEQYF.

This chain uses TRBV6-4 with TRBJ1-1; D is perhaps TRBD1 (5 bases). Germline V gives CDR1 MRHNA, CDR2 SNTAGT. The ends were cut back, 4 bases at V and 10 bases at J, with 19 bases in the middle. This CDR3 has 14 amino acids. The CDR3, as DNA: TGTGCCAGCAGTGGCGGGTCAGGGAACCAAGGAGCTTTCTTT. This codes for CASSGGSGNQGAFF.